The 2 T cell receptor beta chains below were found in one sample sequenced in a study of type 1 regulatory T cells. TCRdb ran MiXCR on the reads and lists one entry per CDR3 protein. Among 80,000 to 100,000 distinct CDR3 sequences, less than 40% were seen once, and the ten largest hold 2% to 2.5%. The sequenced material came from CD4+ T cells, either the whole sample or a sorted fraction (not recorded which). These receptors originate from a human donor in good health.

This clonotype appeared a few times. The rearrangement uses TRBV5-1 and TRBJ2-6, with TRBD1 identical over 7 bases. V was clipped by 4 bases and J by 1 base; unmatched bases: 17. CDR3 size: 20 residues. The germline V gene encodes CDR1 SGHRS and CDR2 YFSETQ. In DNA, the CDR3 is TGCGCCAGCAGCCTAAAGGTTCCGCAGGGGGTGCCATCTGGGGCCAACGTCCTGACTTTC. This codes for CASSLKVPQGVPSGANVLTF.

There are a few counts of this clonotype. The chain combines TRBV7-6 with TRBJ2-2, with a tentative D call TRBD1 (6 bases). Trimming took 0 bases from V and 4 from J, leaving 12 bases between them. Germline CDR1 and CDR2: SGHVS and FNYEAQ. This CDR3 is 16 amino acids long. CDR3 nucleotides: TGTGCCAGCAGCTTAGCGGACCCGACAGGCACCGGGGAGCTGTTTTTT. As protein: CASSLADPTGTGELFF. Based on the CDR3 plus reference TRBV7-6 and TRBJ2-2, the full variable domain is GAGVSQSPRYKVTKRGQDVALRCDPISGHVSLYWYRQALGQGPEFLTYFNYEAQQDKSGLPNDRFSAERPEGSISTLTIQRTEQRDSAMYRCASSLADPTGTGELFFGEGSRLTVL.